A selection of T cell receptor beta chains follows, all from one sample in a study of vaccination effects on CD4 cells after COVID-19. Generated by immunoSEQ multiplex PCR, the TCRdb table keeps only in-frame clones and is missing some. The data contain roughly 25,000 clones, 75% to 80% of them singletons. Their target antigens are unknown. The material was CD4+ T cells from PBMCs cultured with HCoV-NL63 spike peptides, obtained before COVID-19 vaccination. These receptors originate from a human donor who had a prior SARS-CoV-2 infection. The CDR3 runs from the conserved cysteine through the conserved F or W. D genes are given only for firm matches. Only part of the rows carry a size: once, few, many, or a class if the clone is expanded.

J: TRBJ1-4; size: .; V: TRBV5-1; D: TRBD1; DNA: TGCGCCAGCAGCACGGGACAGGCAAATCTTCTTGCAACTAATGAAAAACTGTTTTTT; CDR3: CASSTGQANLLATNEKLFF
J: TRBJ2-5; size: once; V: TRBV7-6; D: TRBD2; DNA: TGTGCCAGCAGCTTAGGGTCTAGCGGGACTCCATCGCAAGAGACCCAGTACTTC; CDR3: CASSLGSSGTPSQETQYF
J: TRBJ2-1; size: .; V: TRBV19; D: .; DNA: TGTGCCAGTAGTACGAGGGACGGGAGCTCCTACAATGAGCAGTTCTTC; CDR3: CASSTRDGSSYNEQFF
J: TRBJ2-3; size: .; V: TRBV4-3; D: TRBD2; DNA: TGCGCCAGCAGCCAAGAATCACTAGCGCCGCAGTATTTT; CDR3: CASSQESLAPQYF
J: TRBJ1-4; size: .; V: TRBV19; D: TRBD1; DNA: TGTGCCAGTAGTAACCCCCGGGACAGAAAAACTAATGAAAAACTGTTTTTT; CDR3: CASSNPRDRKTNEKLFF
J: TRBJ2-7; size: .; V: TRBV10-3; D: TRBD2; DNA: TGTGCCATCAGAGGACTAGCGGCCTCCTACGAGCAGTACTTC; CDR3: CAIRGLAASYEQYF
J: TRBJ2-5; size: .; V: TRBV19; D: TRBD2; DNA: TGTGCCAGTAGTATCCCCGGGACTAGCGGGAGAGAGACCCAGTACTTC; CDR3: CASSIPGTSGRETQYF
J: TRBJ2-7; size: .; V: TRBV9; D: .; DNA: TGTGCCAGCAGCGTAGAGCCAGGAGGGGGCGTACACGAGCAGTACTTC; CDR3: CASSVEPGGGVHEQYF
J: TRBJ2-1; size: .; V: TRBV19; D: TRBD1; DNA: TGTGCCAGTAGTATACATACACAGGGGGCTACTTACAATGAGCAGTTCTTC; CDR3: CASSIHTQGATYNEQFF
J: TRBJ2-3; size: .; V: TRBV5-5; D: TRBD1; DNA: TGTGCCAGCAGCGCGGGACAGGGGACAGATACGCAGTATTTT; CDR3: CASSAGQGTDTQYF
J: TRBJ2-1; size: .; V: TRBV6-2/TRBV6-3; D: .; DNA: TGTGCCAGCAGTTTTGGACTGCTGGAGCAGTTCTTC; CDR3: CASSFGLLEQFF
J: TRBJ1-5; size: .; V: TRBV18; D: .; DNA: TGTGCCAGCTCACTAGTTCGGACGGGGGATAGCAATCAGCCCCAGCATTTT; CDR3: CASSLVRTGDSNQPQHF
J: TRBJ2-7; size: .; V: TRBV4-2; D: TRBD2; DNA: TGTGCCAGCAGCTACACTAGCGGGAGGGCGGGGTACGAGCAGTACTTC; CDR3: CASSYTSGRAGYEQYF
J: TRBJ1-2; size: few; V: TRBV19; D: TRBD1; DNA: TGTGCCAGTAGTATCGGGACAGTCCCTAGCTACACCTTC; CDR3: CASSIGTVPSYTF
J: TRBJ1-2; size: .; V: TRBV2; D: .; DNA: TGTGCCAGCCTCTCCCCCTACAGAACCTTGCGCTACACCTTC; CDR3: CASLSPYRTLRYTF
J: TRBJ1-1; size: .; V: TRBV13; D: TRBD1; DNA: TGTGCCAGCAGCTTCTCAACGGGACAGGGGGCGGCCACTGAAGCTTTCTTT; CDR3: CASSFSTGQGAATEAFF
J: TRBJ2-3; size: .; V: TRBV5-4; D: TRBD2; DNA: TGTGCCAGCAGCTGGGGGTACAGCGGGAGAACAGATACGCAGTATTTT; CDR3: CASSWGYSGRTDTQYF
J: TRBJ1-1; size: .; V: TRBV11-2; D: TRBD1; DNA: TGTGCCAGCAGCGAGAACAGGGGGGGCACTGAAGCTTTCTTT; CDR3: CASSENRGGTEAFF
J: TRBJ2-7; size: few; V: TRBV6-5; D: .; DNA: TGTGCCAGCAGTTACGCCGAAGCAAACGAGCAGTACTTC; CDR3: CASSYAEANEQYF
J: TRBJ1-2; size: few; V: TRBV24-1; D: .; DNA: TGTGCCACCAGTGATTTGCATACAGGGCGAAACTATGGCTACACCTTC; CDR3: CATSDLHTGRNYGYTF
J: TRBJ2-3; size: .; V: TRBV5-1; D: .; DNA: TGCGCCAGCAGCTTGACAGGGAGGGGAGATACGCAGTATTTT; CDR3: CASSLTGRGDTQYF
J: TRBJ2-3; size: .; V: TRBV11-3; D: .; DNA: TGTGCCAGCAGCTGGTCCGGAGATACGCAGTATTTT; CDR3: CASSWSGDTQYF
J: TRBJ2-1; size: .; V: TRBV9; D: .; DNA: TGTGCCAGCAGCCGAAGGGGTCGGGATGAGCAGTTCTTC; CDR3: CASSRRGRDEQFF
J: TRBJ2-1; size: .; V: TRBV11-2; D: TRBD2; DNA: TGTGCCAGCAGCTCCCGATGGGACGGGAGGGCCATCTCCTACAATGAGCAGTTCTTC; CDR3: CASSSRWDGRAISYNEQFF